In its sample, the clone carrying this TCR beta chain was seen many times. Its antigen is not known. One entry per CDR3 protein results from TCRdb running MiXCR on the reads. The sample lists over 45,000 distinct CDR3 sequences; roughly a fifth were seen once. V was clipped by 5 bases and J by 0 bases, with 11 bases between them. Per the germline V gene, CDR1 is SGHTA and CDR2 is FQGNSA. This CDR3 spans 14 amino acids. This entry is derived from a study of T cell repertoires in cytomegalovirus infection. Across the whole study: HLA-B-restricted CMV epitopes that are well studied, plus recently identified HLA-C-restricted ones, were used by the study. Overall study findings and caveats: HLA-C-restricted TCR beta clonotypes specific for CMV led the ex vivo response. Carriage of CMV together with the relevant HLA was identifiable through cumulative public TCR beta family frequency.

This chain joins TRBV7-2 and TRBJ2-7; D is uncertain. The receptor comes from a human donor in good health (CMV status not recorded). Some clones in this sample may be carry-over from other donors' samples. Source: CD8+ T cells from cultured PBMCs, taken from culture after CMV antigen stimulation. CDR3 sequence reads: CASSPYFSSYEQYF. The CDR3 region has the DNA TGTGCCAGCAGCCCCTACTTCAGCTCCTACGAGCAGTACTTC.